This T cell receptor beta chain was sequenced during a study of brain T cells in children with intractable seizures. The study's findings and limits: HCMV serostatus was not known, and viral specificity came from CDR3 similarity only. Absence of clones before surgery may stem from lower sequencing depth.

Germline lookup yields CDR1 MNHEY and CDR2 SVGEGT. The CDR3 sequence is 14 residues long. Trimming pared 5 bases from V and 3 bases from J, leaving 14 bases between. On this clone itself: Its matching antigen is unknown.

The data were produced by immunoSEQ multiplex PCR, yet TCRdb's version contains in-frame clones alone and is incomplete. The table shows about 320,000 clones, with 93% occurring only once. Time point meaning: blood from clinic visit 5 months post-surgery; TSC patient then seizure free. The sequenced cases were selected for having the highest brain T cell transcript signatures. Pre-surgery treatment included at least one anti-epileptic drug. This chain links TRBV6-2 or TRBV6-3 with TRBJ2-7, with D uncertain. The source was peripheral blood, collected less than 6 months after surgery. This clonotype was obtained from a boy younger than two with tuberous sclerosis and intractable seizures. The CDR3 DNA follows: TGTGCCAGCAGTCCCACGTGGGTCGGCTACGAGCAGTACTTC. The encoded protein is CASSPTWVGYEQYF.